One and the same sample provided the 14 T cell receptor beta chains below, sequenced in a study of shared clonotypes between healthy human individuals. TCRdb keeps only in-frame clones here, not all; method: immunoSEQ multiplex PCR. The sample shows around 530,000 clones, roughly 72% of them seen only once. The specimen was PBMCs. The receptors stem from a woman aged 40 to 49 in good health. Some clones in this sample may be carry-over from other donors' samples.

The V call is TRBV27, the J call TRBJ2-2; D remains unclear. The CDR3 sequence is 13 residues long. The V gene's germline CDR1 is MNHEY and CDR2 SMNVEV (reference sequence). V was clipped by 5 bases and J by 5 bases, with 9 bases between them. CDR3 nucleotides: TGTGCCAGCAGTAACCCCTCAACCGGGGAGCTGTTTTTT. Its translation is CASSNPSTGELFF.

The chain is built from TRBV7-2 and TRBJ2-6, with a tentative D call TRBD2 (6 bases). This CDR3 contains 18 residues. From germline, CDR1 is SGHTA and CDR2 FQGNSA. The ends were cut back, 10 bases at V and 4 bases at J, with 26 bases in the middle. CDR3 nucleotides: TGTGCCAACCCCCGGGGGAGACGGGGGTACTGCGGGGCCAACGTCCTGACTTTC. Translated, it gives CANPRGRRGYCGANVLTF.

This clone has only a few counts. The rearrangement links TRBV14 to TRBJ2-7; 15 bases line up with TRBD2. Germline CDR1 reads SGHDN; CDR2 reads FVKESK. The CDR3 covers 13 residues. The ends lost 4 bases at V and 12 bases at J; junction bases unmatched: 4. The CDR3 sequence is CASSPGLAGGGYF. CDR3 DNA: TGTGCCAGCAGCCCGGGACTAGCGGGAGGCGGGTACTTC.

The V and J genes are TRBV7-6 and TRBJ1-1; D is ambiguous. This CDR3 has 13 amino acids. Germline V gene sequence: CDR1 SGHVS, CDR2 FNYEAQ. V was trimmed by 5 bases and J by 1 base, leaving 8 bases between them. DNA of the CDR3: TGTGCCAGCAGCCGACGCGGGAACACTGAAGCTTTCTTT. Its protein product is CASSRRGNTEAFF.

This chain uses TRBV5-1 with TRBJ2-7; 12 bases map to TRBD2. V lost 3 bases and J lost 1; bases outside the gene matches: 5. The CDR3 contains 16 residues. CDR1 is SGHRS and CDR2 is YFSETQ in the germline V gene. The CDR3 DNA reads as TGCGCCAGCAGCTCTGGCGGGACTAGCGGGTCCTACGAGCAGTACTTC. Residues: CASSSGGTSGSYEQYF. The full variable domain, rest sourced from reference TRBV5-1 and TRBJ2-7, is KAGVTQTPRYLIKTRGQQVTLSCSPISGHRSVSWYQQTPGQGLQFLFEYFSETQRNKGNFPGRFSGRQFSNSRSEMNVSTLELGDSALYLCASSSGGTSGSYEQYFGPGTRLTVT.

This sequence joins TRBV6-5 and TRBJ1-1; TRBD1 agrees at 12 bases. CDR3 length: 15 residues. Germline CDR1 MNHEY, CDR2 SVGAGI. V was pared by 7 bases and J by 4 bases, with 7 bases of the junction left unmatched. The CDR3 here is CASTLGGQGATEAFF. The CDR3 coding sequence is TGTGCCAGCACCCTAGGGGGACAGGGGGCCACTGAAGCTTTCTTT.

The chain joins TRBV15 to TRBJ2-5; TRBD2 aligns across 8 bases. CDR1 LNHNV and CDR2 YYDKDF come from the germline V gene (reference sequence). J gave up 5 bases and V 1 base, and 6 bases lay outside the gene matches. The CDR3 extends over 15 amino acids. The CDR3 sequence is CATSRATGGPETQYF. As DNA, the CDR3 is TGTGCCACCAGCAGAGCTACGGGAGGGCCGGAGACCCAGTACTTC.

A few counts support this clone. V is TRBV19 and J is TRBJ1-1, with TRBD1 matching over 7 bases. Germline loops: CDR1 LNHDA, CDR2 SQIVND (reference sequence). Trimming cost V 0 bases and J 1 base; bases outside gene matches: 8. The CDR3 is 17 residues long. The CDR3 here is CASSIDRSGQKNTEAFF. CDR3 nucleotides: TGTGCCAGTAGTATAGATCGGTCGGGACAGAAGAACACTGAAGCTTTCTTT.

This chain links TRBV10-3 with TRBJ2-7; perhaps TRBD1 as D (6 bases). Trimming removed 3 bases at V and 3 bases at J, with 6 bases between. The CDR3 extends over 12 amino acids. The V gene's germline CDR1 is ENHRY and CDR2 SYGVKD. In nucleotides, the CDR3 is TGTGCCATCAGTGACAGGGGCTACGAGCAGTACTTC. Translating gives CAISDRGYEQYF.

V is TRBV7-2 and J is TRBJ2-5; D ambiguous. The CDR3 spans 13 residues. V lost 6 bases, J lost 10 bases, and 18 bases lay in between. Germline loops: CDR1 SGHTA, CDR2 FQGNSA. CDR3 sequence: CASSSGTPVVQYF. CDR3 in DNA: TGTGCCAGCAGTTCAGGCACCCCGGTGGTCCAGTACTTC.

The chain couples TRBV28 to TRBJ2-7; the D gene is possibly TRBD1 (6 bases). Trimming pared 2 bases from V and 2 bases from J, leaving 13 bases between. CDR1 MDHEN and CDR2 SYDVKM come from the germline V gene. CDR3 length: 15 amino acids. The CDR3 coding sequence is TGTGCCAGCAGTTTAACAGGGACCTCGACCTACGAGCAGTACTTC. This sequence encodes CASSLTGTSTYEQYF.

Many counts were recorded for this clone. V and J are TRBV5-1 and TRBJ1-1; D remains unclear. Germline values: CDR1 SGHRS, CDR2 YFSETQ. V was trimmed by 0 bases and J by 1 base, leaving 13 bases between them. The CDR3 runs to 16 residues. The DNA for the CDR3 is TGCGCCAGCAGCTTGGCGATGGGTGGGCCGAACACTGAAGCTTTCTTT. Amino acids: CASSLAMGGPNTEAFF.

The sample holds a few counts of this clone. The rearrangement joins TRBV18 to TRBJ2-7; D gene unclear. Trimming took off 3 bases at V and 1 base at J, with 10 bases between the two ends. Germline CDR1 reads KGHSH; CDR2 reads LQKENI. CDR3 length: 14 amino acids. The CDR3 sequence is CASSPSVGSYEQYF. As DNA, the CDR3 is TGTGCCAGCTCACCCAGCGTGGGATCCTACGAGCAGTACTTC.

The chain couples TRBV28 to TRBJ2-7; D is ambiguous. The CDR3 length is 14 residues. Germline loops: CDR1 MDHEN, CDR2 SYDVKM. Trimming removed 10 bases at V and 2 bases at J, with 18 bases between. DNA for the CDR3: TGTGCCACCACCCCTACGGGCCTAACCTACGAGCAGTACTTC. Translated: CATTPTGLTYEQYF.